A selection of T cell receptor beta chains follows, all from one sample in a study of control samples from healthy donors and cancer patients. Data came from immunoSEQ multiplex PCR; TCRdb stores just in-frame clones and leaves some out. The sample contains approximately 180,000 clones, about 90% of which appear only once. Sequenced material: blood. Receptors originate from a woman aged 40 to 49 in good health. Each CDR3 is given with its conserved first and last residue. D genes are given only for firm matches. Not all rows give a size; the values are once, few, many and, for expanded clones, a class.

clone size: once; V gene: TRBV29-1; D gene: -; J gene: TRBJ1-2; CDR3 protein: CSVEREGYGYTF; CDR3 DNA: TGCAGCGTTGAGCGAGAAGGCTATGGCTACACCTTC
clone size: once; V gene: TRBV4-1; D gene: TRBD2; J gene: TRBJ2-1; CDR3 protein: CASSQDVVVGGDGFF; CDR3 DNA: TGCGCCAGCAGCCAAGATGTGGTAGTGGGAGGGGACGGGTTCTTC
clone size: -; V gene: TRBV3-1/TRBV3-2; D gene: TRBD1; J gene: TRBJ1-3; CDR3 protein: CASSRDRGSLADTIYF; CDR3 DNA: TGTGCCAGCAGCCGGGACAGGGGTTCTCTGGCGGACACCATATATTTT
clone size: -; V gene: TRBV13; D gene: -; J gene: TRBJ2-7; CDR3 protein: CASSLAVGRSSYEQYF; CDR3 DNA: TGTGCCAGCAGCTTAGCCGTGGGACGCAGCTCCTACGAGCAGTACTTC
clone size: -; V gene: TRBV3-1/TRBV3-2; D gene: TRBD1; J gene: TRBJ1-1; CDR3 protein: CASSQGAPGGRDTEAFF; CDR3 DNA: TGTGCCAGCAGCCAAGGAGCACCAGGGGGTAGGGACACTGAAGCTTTCTTT
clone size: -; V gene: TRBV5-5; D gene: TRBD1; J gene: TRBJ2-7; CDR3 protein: CASSRSGTGGFEQYF; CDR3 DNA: TGTGCCAGCAGCCGCTCCGGGACAGGGGGCTTCGAGCAGTACTTC
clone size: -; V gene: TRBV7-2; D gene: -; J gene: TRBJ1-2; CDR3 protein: CASSLDGDFYGYTF; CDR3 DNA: TGTGCCAGCAGCTTAGACGGAGACTTTTATGGCTACACCTTC
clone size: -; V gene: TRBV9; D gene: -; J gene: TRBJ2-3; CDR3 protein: CASSAGGTDTQYF; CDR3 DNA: TGTGCCAGCAGCGCCGGGGGCACAGATACGCAGTATTTT
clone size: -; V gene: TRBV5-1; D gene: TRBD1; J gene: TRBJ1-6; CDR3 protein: CASSSQTGDGTLHF; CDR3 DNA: TGCGCCAGCAGCTCGCAAACAGGGGATGGAACCCTCCACTTT
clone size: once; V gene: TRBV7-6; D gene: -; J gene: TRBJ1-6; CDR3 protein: CASSPRQADSPLHF; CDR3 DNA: TGTGCCAGCAGCCCTAGACAGGCAGATTCACCCCTCCACTTT
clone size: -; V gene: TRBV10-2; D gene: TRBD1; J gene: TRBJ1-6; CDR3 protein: CASSEVRGHHSPLHF; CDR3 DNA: TGCGCCAGCAGTGAGGTTAGGGGGCATCATTCACCCCTCCACTTT